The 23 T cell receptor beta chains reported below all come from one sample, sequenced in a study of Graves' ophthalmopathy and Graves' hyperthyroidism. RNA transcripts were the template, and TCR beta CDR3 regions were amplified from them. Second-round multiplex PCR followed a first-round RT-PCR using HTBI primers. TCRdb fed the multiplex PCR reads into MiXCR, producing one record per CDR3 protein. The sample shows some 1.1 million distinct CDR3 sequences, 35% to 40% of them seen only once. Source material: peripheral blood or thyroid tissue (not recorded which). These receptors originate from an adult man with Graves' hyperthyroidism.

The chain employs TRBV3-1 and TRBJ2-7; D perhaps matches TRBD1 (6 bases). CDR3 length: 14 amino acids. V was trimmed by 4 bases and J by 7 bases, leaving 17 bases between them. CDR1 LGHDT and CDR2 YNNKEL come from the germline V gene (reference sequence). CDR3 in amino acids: CASSRLVGGEEQYF. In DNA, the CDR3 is TGTGCCAGCAGCCGCCTCGTAGGGGGAGAGGAGCAGTACTTC.

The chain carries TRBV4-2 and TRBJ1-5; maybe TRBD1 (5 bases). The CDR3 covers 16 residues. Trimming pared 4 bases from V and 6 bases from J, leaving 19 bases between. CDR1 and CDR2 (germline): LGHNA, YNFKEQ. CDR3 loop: CASSPWTGTSFQPQHF. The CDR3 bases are TGTGCCAGCAGCCCTTGGACCGGGACGTCTTTTCAGCCCCAGCATTTT.

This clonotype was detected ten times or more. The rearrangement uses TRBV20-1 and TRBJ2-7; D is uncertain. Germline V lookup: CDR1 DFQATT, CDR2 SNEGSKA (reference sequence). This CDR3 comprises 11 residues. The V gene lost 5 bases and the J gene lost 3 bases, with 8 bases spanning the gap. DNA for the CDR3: TGCAGTGCTCCTGGATACTACGAGCAGTACTTC. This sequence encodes CSAPGYYEQYF.

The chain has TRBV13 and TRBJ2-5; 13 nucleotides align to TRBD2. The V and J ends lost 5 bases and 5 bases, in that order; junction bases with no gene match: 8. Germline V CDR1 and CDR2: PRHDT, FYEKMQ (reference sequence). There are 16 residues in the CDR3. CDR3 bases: TGTGCCAGCAGCACCGGACTAGCGGGAGTTACGGAGACCCAGTACTTC. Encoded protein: CASSTGLAGVTETQYF.

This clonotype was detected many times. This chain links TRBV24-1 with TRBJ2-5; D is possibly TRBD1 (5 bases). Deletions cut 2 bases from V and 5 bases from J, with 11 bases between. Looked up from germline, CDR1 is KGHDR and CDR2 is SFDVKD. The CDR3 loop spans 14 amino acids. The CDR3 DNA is TGTGCCACCAGTGATTATAAGGGGCTCGAGACCCAGTACTTC. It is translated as CATSDYKGLETQYF.

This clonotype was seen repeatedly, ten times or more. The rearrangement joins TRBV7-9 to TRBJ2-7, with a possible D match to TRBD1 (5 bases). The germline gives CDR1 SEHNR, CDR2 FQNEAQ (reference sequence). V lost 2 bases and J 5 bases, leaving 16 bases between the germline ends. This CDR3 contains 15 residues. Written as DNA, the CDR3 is TGTGCCAGCAGCTTACTGCAGGGTTCAGTCCACGAGCAGTACTTC. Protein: CASSLLQGSVHEQYF.

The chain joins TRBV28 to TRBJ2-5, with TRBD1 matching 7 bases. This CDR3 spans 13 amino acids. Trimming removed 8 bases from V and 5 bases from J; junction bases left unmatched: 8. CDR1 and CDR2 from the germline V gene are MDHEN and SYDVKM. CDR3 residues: CASGQDTFETQYF. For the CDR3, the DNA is TGTGCCAGCGGACAGGATACTTTCGAGACCCAGTACTTC. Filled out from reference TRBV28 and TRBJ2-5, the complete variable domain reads DVKVTQSSRYLVKRTGEKVFLECVQDMDHENMFWYRQDPGLGLRLIYFSYDVKMKEKGDIPEGYSVSREKKERFSLILESASTNQTSMYLCASGQDTFETQYFGPGTRLLVL.

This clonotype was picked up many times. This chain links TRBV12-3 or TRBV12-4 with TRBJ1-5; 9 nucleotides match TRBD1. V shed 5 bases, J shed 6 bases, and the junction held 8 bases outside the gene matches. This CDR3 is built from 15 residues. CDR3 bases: TGTGCCAGCAGTCGCCGGGACAGGGTAGGTCAGCCCCAGCATTTT. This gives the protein CASSRRDRVGQPQHF.

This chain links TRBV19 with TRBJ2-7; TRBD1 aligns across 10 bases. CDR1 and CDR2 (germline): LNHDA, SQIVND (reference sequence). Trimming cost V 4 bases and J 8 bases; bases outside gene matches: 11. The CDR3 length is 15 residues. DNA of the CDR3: TGTGCCAGTAGTACCCGGGACAGGGGAGTACACAAGCAGTACTTC. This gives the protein CASSTRDRGVHKQYF.

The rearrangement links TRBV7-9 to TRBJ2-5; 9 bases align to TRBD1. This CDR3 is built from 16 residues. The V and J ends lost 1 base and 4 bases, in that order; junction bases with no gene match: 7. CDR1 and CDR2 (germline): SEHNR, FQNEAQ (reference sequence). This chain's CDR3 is CASSLVWGQGIETQYF. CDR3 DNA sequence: TGTGCCAGCAGCTTAGTATGGGGACAGGGTATAGAGACCCAGTACTTC.

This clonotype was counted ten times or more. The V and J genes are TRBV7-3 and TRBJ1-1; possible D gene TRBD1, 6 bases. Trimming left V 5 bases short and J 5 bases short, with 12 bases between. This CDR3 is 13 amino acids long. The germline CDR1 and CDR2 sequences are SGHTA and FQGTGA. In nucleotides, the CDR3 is TGTGCCAGCAGCCAAACAGGGAAGACTGAAGCTTTCTTT. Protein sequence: CASSQTGKTEAFF.

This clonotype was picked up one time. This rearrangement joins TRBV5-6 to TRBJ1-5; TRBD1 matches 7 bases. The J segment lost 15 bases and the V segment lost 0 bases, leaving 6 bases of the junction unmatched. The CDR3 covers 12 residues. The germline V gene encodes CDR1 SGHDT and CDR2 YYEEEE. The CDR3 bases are TGTGCCAGCAGCTTGGAGGCAGGGGGGGCGCATTTT. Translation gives CASSLEAGGAHF.

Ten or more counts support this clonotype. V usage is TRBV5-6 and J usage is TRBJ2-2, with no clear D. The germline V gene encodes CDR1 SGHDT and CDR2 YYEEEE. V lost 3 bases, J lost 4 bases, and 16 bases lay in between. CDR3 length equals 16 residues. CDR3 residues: CASSSGRASFTGELFF. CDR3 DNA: TGTGCCAGCAGCTCCGGACGGGCGTCCTTCACCGGGGAGCTGTTTTTT.

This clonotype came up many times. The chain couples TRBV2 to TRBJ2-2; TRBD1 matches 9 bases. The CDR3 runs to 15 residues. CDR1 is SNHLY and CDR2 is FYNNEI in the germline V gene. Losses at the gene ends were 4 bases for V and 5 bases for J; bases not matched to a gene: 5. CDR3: CASSGDRAKTGELFF. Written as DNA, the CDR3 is TGTGCCAGCAGTGGGGACAGGGCTAAGACCGGGGAGCTGTTTTTT.

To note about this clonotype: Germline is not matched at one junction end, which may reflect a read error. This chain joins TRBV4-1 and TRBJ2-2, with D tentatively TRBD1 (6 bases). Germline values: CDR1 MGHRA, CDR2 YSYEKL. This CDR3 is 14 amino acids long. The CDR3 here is CVSSQDYRAGELFF. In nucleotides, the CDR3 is TGTGTCAGCAGCCAAGACTACAGGGCCGGGGAGCTGTTTTTT.

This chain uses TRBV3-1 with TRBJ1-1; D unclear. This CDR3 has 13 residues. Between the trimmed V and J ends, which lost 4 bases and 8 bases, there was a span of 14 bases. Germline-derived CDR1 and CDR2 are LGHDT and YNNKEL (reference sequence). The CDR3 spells CASSPTSGREAFF. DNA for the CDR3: TGTGCCAGCAGCCCGACTAGCGGGCGCGAAGCTTTCTTT.

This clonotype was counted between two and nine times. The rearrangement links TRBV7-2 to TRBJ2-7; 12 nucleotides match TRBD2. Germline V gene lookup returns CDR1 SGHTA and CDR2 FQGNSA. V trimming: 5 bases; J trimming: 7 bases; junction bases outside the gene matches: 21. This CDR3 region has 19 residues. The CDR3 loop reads CASSTSLRDRWTSGEEQYF. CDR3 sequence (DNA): TGTGCCAGCAGCACCAGTCTACGGGACCGCTGGACTAGCGGGGAGGAGCAGTACTTC.

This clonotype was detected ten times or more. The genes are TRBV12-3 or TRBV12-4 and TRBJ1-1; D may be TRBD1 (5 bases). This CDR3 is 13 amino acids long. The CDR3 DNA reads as TGTGCTAGTGCCTTGGGACTCACCCGGGAAGCTTTCTTT. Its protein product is CASALGLTREAFF.

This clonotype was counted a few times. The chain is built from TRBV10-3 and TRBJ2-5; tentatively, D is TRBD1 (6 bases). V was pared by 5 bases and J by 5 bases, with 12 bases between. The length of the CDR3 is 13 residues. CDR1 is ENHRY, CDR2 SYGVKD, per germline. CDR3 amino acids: CAISTGYAETQYF. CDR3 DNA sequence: TGTGCCATCAGTACAGGGTATGCGGAGACCCAGTACTTC.

The CDR3 reads CASTSGSGGHNEQFF. CDR3 sequence (DNA): TGTGCCAGCACCTCCGGAAGCGGGGGGCACAATGAGCAGTTCTTC. The chain uses TRBV7-2 and TRBJ2-1; 9 bases align to TRBD2. Germline assignment: CDR1 SGHTA and CDR2 FQGNSA. V was pared by 7 bases and J by 5 bases, with 9 bases of the junction left unmatched. The CDR3 has 15 residues.

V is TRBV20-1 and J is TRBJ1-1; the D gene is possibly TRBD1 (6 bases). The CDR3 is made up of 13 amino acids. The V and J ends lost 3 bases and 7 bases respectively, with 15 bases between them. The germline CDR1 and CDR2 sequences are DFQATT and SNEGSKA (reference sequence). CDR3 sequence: CSASKQGFGEAFF. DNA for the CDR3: TGCAGTGCTAGCAAACAGGGCTTTGGTGAAGCTTTCTTT.

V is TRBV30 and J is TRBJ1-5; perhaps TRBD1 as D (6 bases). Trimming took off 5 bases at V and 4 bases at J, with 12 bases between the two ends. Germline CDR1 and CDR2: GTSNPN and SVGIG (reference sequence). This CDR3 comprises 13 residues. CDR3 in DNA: TGTGCCTGGGGAGGGGGGGGAAATCAGCCCCAGCATTTT. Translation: CAWGGGGNQPQHF.

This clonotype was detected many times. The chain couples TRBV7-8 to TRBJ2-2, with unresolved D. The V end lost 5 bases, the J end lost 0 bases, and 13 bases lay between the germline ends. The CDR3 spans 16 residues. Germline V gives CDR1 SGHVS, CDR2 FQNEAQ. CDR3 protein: CASSPHQVPNTGELFF. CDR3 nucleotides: TGTGCCAGCAGCCCACACCAGGTCCCGAACACCGGGGAGCTGTTTTTT.